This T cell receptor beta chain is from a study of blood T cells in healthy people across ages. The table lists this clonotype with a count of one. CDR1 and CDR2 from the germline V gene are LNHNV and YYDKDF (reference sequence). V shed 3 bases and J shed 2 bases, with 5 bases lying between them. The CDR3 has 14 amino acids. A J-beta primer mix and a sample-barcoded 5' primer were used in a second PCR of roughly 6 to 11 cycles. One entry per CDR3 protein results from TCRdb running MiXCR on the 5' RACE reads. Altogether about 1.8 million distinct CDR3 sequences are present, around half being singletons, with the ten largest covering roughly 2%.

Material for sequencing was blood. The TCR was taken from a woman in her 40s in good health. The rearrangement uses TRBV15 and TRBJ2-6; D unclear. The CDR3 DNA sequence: TGTGCCACCAGCAGGGGGACTGGGGCCAACGTCCTGACTTTC. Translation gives CATSRGTGANVLTF.